Below, 26 T cell receptor beta chains from the same sample are listed, as sequenced in a study of T cells in Graves' hyperthyroidism and ophthalmopathy. The investigators amplified TCR beta CDR3 regions from RNA transcripts. With the HTBI primer set, the TCR CDR3 went through a first round of RT-PCR. TCRdb fed the multiplex PCR reads into MiXCR, producing one record per CDR3 protein. The repertoire holds over 350,000 distinct CDR3 sequences, with more than 12% as singletons. The material sequenced was blood. The receptors come from a man over 45 with Graves' ophthalmopathy.

This clonotype was detected many times. The V and J genes are TRBV4-1 and TRBJ2-1; TRBD1 might be the D (5 bases). Per the germline V gene, CDR1 is MGHRA and CDR2 is YSYEKL. Trimming took 1 base from V and 6 from J, leaving 16 bases between them. CDR3 length: 16 residues. The CDR3 loop is CASSQGRSARVNEQFF. As DNA, the CDR3 is TGCGCCAGCAGCCAAGGTCGGTCAGCCAGGGTCAATGAGCAGTTCTTC.

A few counts support this clonotype. This chain links TRBV15 with TRBJ1-2; maybe TRBD1 (5 bases). This CDR3 is 12 amino acids long. Germline values: CDR1 LNHNV, CDR2 YYDKDF (reference sequence). V was clipped by 0 bases and J by 8 bases, with 7 bases between them. CDR3 DNA sequence: TGTGCCACCAGCAGAGACAGGGAGGGCTACACCTTC. Translating it yields CATSRDREGYTF.

This clonotype was observed at least ten times. CDR3 region: CSAYGQANSYEQYF. The CDR3 nucleotides read TGCAGTGCATATGGACAGGCGAACTCCTACGAGCAGTACTTC. The J gene is TRBJ2-7, the V gene TRBV20-1; 7 nucleotides match TRBD1. Trimming at V came to 6 bases and at J to 0 bases, leaving 8 bases not matched to a gene. CDR3 size: 14 residues. Germline CDR1 reads DFQATT; CDR2 reads SNEGSKA (reference sequence).

J is TRBJ2-1 and V is TRBV7-8, with 7 bases matching TRBD2. Germline V gives CDR1 SGHVS, CDR2 FQNEAQ. The V gene end was trimmed by 5 bases and the J gene end by 4 bases; junction bases not matched to a gene: 11. The CDR3 totals 16 residues. In DNA, the CDR3 is TGTGCCAGCAGCCCCGGGGCTAGCGGCAGTTACAATGAGCAGTTCTTC. Its translation is CASSPGASGSYNEQFF. The whole variable domain, filled in from reference TRBV7-8 and TRBJ2-1, reads GAGVSQSPRYKVAKRGQDVALRCDPISGHVSLFWYQQALGQGPEFLTYFQNEAQLDKSGLPSDRFFAERPEGSVSTLKIQRTQQEDSAVYLCASSPGASGSYNEQFFGPGTRLTVL.

The rearrangement links TRBV7-9 to TRBJ2-3, with D tentatively TRBD2 (5 bases). Germline V gene sequence: CDR1 SEHNR, CDR2 FQNEAQ (reference sequence). V lost 3 bases, J lost 5 bases, and 24 bases lay in between. The CDR3 spans 18 residues. CDR3 DNA: TGTGCCAGCAGCTTTGGTGTGGCGGGCCGACTGGGCCAAGATACGCAGTATTTT. This translates into CASSFGVAGRLGQDTQYF. Full variable domain (remainder filled in from reference TRBV7-9 and TRBJ2-3): DTGVSQNPRHKITKRGQNVTFRCDPISEHNRLYWYRQTLGQGPEFLTYFQNEAQLEKSRLLSDRFSAERPKGSFSTLEIQRTEQGDSAMYLCASSFGVAGRLGQDTQYFGPGTRLTVL.

The chain uses TRBV5-1 and TRBJ2-3; TRBD1 might be the D (6 bases). Germline V CDR1 and CDR2: SGHRS, YFSETQ. The CDR3 is 14 residues long. V was shortened by 4 bases and J by 1 base, with 10 bases between the two germline ends. The CDR3: CASSTDRGTDTQYF. CDR3 DNA sequence: TGCGCCAGCAGCACGGACAGAGGCACAGATACGCAGTATTTT. Full variable domain (remainder filled in from reference TRBV5-1 and TRBJ2-3): KAGVTQTPRYLIKTRGQQVTLSCSPISGHRSVSWYQQTPGQGLQFLFEYFSETQRNKGNFPGRFSGRQFSNSRSEMNVSTLELGDSALYLCASSTDRGTDTQYFGPGTRLTVL.

This clonotype was counted ten times or more. J is TRBJ2-1 and V is TRBV18; tentatively, D is TRBD2 (6 bases). This CDR3 comprises 15 residues. The germline V gene encodes CDR1 KGHSH and CDR2 LQKENI. V was pared by 5 bases and J by 3 bases, with 14 bases between. The CDR3: CASSTLGGIYNEQFF. In DNA, the CDR3 is TGTGCCAGCTCAACACTTGGGGGGATCTACAATGAGCAGTTCTTC.

This rearrangement joins TRBV10-1 to TRBJ2-1, with TRBD2 identical over 7 bases. The CDR3 spans 14 residues. Germline CDR1 and CDR2: WNHNN and SYGVQD (reference sequence). Trimming removed 3 bases from V and 5 bases from J; junction bases left unmatched: 4. This CDR3 is CASSDGGLDNEQFF. The CDR3 DNA reads as TGCGCCAGCAGTGATGGAGGACTAGACAATGAGCAGTTCTTC.

This clonotype has just a few counts. The genes are TRBV20-1 and TRBJ1-1; D is unclear. This CDR3 contains 12 residues. Between the trimmed V and J ends, which lost 6 bases and 1 base, there was a span of 9 bases. Germline values: CDR1 DFQATT, CDR2 SNEGSKA (reference sequence). DNA for the CDR3: TGCAGTGCGGTGGAGGGGAACACTGAAGCTTTCTTT. Amino acid sequence: CSAVEGNTEAFF.

This clonotype has only a few counts. V and J are TRBV24-1 and TRBJ2-1; D might be TRBD1 (6 bases). CDR1 is KGHDR, CDR2 SFDVKD, per germline. The CDR3 contains 12 residues. V was trimmed by 4 bases and J by 12 bases, leaving 12 bases between them. CDR3 nucleotides: TGTGCCACCAGTGACCCAGGGGCTAGGCAGTTCTTC. Protein product: CATSDPGARQFF.

V and J are TRBV20-1 and TRBJ2-5; D gene unclear. The V gene lost 3 bases and the J gene lost 1 base, with 12 bases spanning the gap. There are 14 residues in the CDR3. Germline-derived CDR1 and CDR2 are DFQATT and SNEGSKA (reference sequence). CDR3 coding DNA: TGCAGTGCTAGGGTTGTCTATTCCCAAGAGACCCAGTACTTC. Translated: CSARVVYSQETQYF.

The chain uses TRBV10-3 and TRBJ2-4; 10 positions match TRBD1. Germline CDR1 ENHRY, CDR2 SYGVKD. V was pared by 0 bases and J by 2 bases, with 4 bases of the junction left unmatched. This CDR3 region has 17 residues. The CDR3 region is CAISESGTGVTKNIQYF. CDR3 DNA sequence: TGTGCCATCAGTGAGTCAGGGACAGGGGTGACCAAAAACATTCAGTACTTC.

This clonotype showed up many times. The rearrangement joins TRBV20-1 to TRBJ2-3, with 7 bases fitting TRBD1. CDR1 is DFQATT and CDR2 is SNEGSKA in the germline V gene (reference sequence). This CDR3 contains 13 residues. J lost 3 bases, V lost 6 bases, and 6 bases had no gene match. CDR3 region: CSAGTAATDTQYF. The CDR3, as DNA: TGCAGTGCCGGGACAGCCGCTACAGATACGCAGTATTTT.

This clonotype was seen ten or more times. V usage is TRBV2 and J usage is TRBJ2-1, with TRBD2 matching 8 bases. V was clipped by 5 bases and J by 10 bases; unmatched bases: 10. The CDR3 has 14 amino acids. The germline V gene has CDR1 SNHLY and CDR2 FYNNEI. CDR3 in DNA: TGTGCCAGCAGTTCCTCCAGCGGGAGTCAAGAGCAGTTCTTC. It codes for CASSSSSGSQEQFF.

There are many counts of this clonotype. The chain uses TRBV28 and TRBJ2-7, with D maybe TRBD1 (5 bases). With 6 bases removed from V and 2 bases from J, the gap between germline ends came to 17 bases. In germline, CDR1 is MDHEN, CDR2 SYDVKM. There are 15 residues in the CDR3. CDR3 sequence reads: CASRPQGASTYEQYF. In nucleotides, the CDR3 is TGTGCCAGCAGACCCCAGGGTGCGAGCACCTACGAGCAGTACTTC.

This clonotype was seen repeatedly, ten times or more. The chain employs TRBV3-1 and TRBJ1-1; D unclear. The CDR3 length is 14 residues. The ends were cut back, 0 bases at V and 5 bases at J, with 10 bases in the middle. CDR1 and CDR2 from the germline V gene are LGHDT and YNNKEL (reference sequence). The CDR3 sequence: CASSQDTATTEAFF. Here the CDR3 DNA reads TGTGCCAGCAGCCAAGATACAGCAACTACTGAAGCTTTCTTT.

This clonotype occurred many times. The rearrangement joins TRBV28 to TRBJ2-7; TRBD2 aligns across 8 bases. The V gene's germline CDR1 is MDHEN and CDR2 SYDVKM. The CDR3 has 16 residues. Trimming cost V 4 bases and J 5 bases; bases outside gene matches: 13. CDR3: CASSSTGSGTSHEQYF. Here the CDR3 DNA reads TGTGCCAGCAGTTCCACGGGTAGCGGGACGTCCCACGAGCAGTACTTC.

This clonotype turned up a few times. This chain connects TRBV20-1 to TRBJ1-1; tentative D call: TRBD1 (5 bases). Germline CDR1 reads DFQATT; CDR2 reads SNEGSKA (reference sequence). Trimming took off 5 bases at V and 3 bases at J, with 13 bases between the two ends. This CDR3 spans 13 amino acids. The CDR3 loop is CSAGRGRDTEAFF. The CDR3, as DNA: TGCAGTGCTGGAAGGGGCAGAGACACTGAAGCTTTCTTT.

In its sample, this clonotype was seen many times. The chain uses TRBV30 and TRBJ2-5; TRBD2 matches at 9 bases. The CDR3 length is 14 residues. V shed 7 bases, J shed 3 bases, and the junction held 9 bases outside the gene matches. CDR1 is GTSNPN and CDR2 is SVGIG in the germline V gene (reference sequence). CDR3 DNA: TGTGCCTACACACTAGCGGGCAGAAAAGAGACCCAGTACTTC. This sequence encodes CAYTLAGRKETQYF.

This clonotype was seen a few times. This chain joins TRBV27 and TRBJ1-4; D is unclear. Trimming shortened V by 0 bases and J by 7 bases, and 9 bases separated the two germline ends. Germline V lookup: CDR1 MNHEY, CDR2 SMNVEV (reference sequence). This CDR3 contains 14 residues. The CDR3 nucleotides are TGTGCCAGCAGTTTATCGTTGGTGGCTGAAAAACTGTTTTTT. It yields the protein CASSLSLVAEKLFF.

This clonotype was detected ten times or more. J is TRBJ2-7 and V is TRBV5-1; D call uncertain. Germline lookup yields CDR1 SGHRS and CDR2 YFSETQ. Trimming removed 0 bases from V and 2 bases from J, with 12 bases in between. CDR3 length equals 15 residues. The CDR3 protein is CASSLAFGRAYEQYF. CDR3 DNA: TGCGCCAGCAGCTTGGCCTTCGGCCGAGCCTACGAGCAGTACTTC.

This clonotype occurred many times. CDR3 nucleotide sequence: TGTGCCAGCAGCCTCCCCGGCGGTAGCGGGAGGACCGGGGAGCTGTTTTTT. Its protein product is CASSLPGGSGRTGELFF. The chain carries TRBV3-1 and TRBJ2-2; 10 nucleotides match TRBD2. This CDR3 comprises 17 residues. V lost 4 bases to trimming and J lost 5 bases; unmatched junction nucleotides: 10. Germline loops: CDR1 LGHDT, CDR2 YNNKEL (reference sequence). Using reference TRBV3-1 and TRBJ2-2 for the parts outside the CDR3, the full variable domain is DTAVSQTPKYLVTQMGNDKSIKCEQNLGHDTMYWYKQDSKKFLKIMFSYNNKELIINETVPNRFSPKSPDKAHLNLHINSLELGDSAVYFCASSLPGGSGRTGELFFGEGSRLTVL.

There are a few counts of this clonotype. This chain connects TRBV2 to TRBJ2-3; TRBD1 matches at 7 bases. V lost 4 bases to trimming and J lost 0 bases; unmatched junction nucleotides: 7. The V gene's germline CDR1 is SNHLY and CDR2 FYNNEI. The CDR3 has 16 amino acids. The CDR3 region has the DNA TGTGCCAGCAGTGGCGGACAGGTCGACAGCACAGATACGCAGTATTTT. Amino acid sequence: CASSGGQVDSTDTQYF.

This chain connects TRBV6-2 or TRBV6-3 to TRBJ1-4; 9 positions agree with TRBD1. The germline CDR1 and CDR2 sequences are MNHEY and SVGEGT. With V trimmed by 5 bases and J by 8 bases, 9 bases remained unmatched. This CDR3 is 15 amino acids long. In DNA, the CDR3 is TGTGCCAGCAGTGTCCCGGGACAGGGTTGGGAAAAACTGTTTTTT. This sequence encodes CASSVPGQGWEKLFF.

The CDR3 nucleotides read TGTGCCAGCAGCTATCGCTCCGCGGTGGAGCAGTTCTTC. This codes for CASSYRSAVEQFF. The chain carries TRBV11-2 and TRBJ2-1; D gene uncertain. V lost 4 bases to trimming and J lost 10 bases, with 14 bases between them. From germline, CDR1 is SGHAT and CDR2 FQNNGV. This CDR3 is built from 13 residues. The whole variable domain, filled in from reference TRBV11-2 and TRBJ2-1, reads EAGVAQSPRYKIIEKRQSVAFWCNPISGHATLYWYQQILGQGPKLLIQFQNNGVVDDSQLPKDRFSAERLKGVDSTLKIQPAKLEDSAVYLCASSYRSAVEQFFGPGTRLTVL.

The J gene is TRBJ1-4, the V gene TRBV3-1; TRBD1 is a possible D gene (6 bases). This CDR3 is built from 14 residues. Germline V gene data show CDR1 as LGHDT and CDR2 as YNNKEL (reference sequence). V lost 4 bases, J lost 5 bases, and 11 bases lay in between. For the CDR3, the DNA is TGTGCCAGCAGCCGGGGGCCCGTGAATGAAAAACTGTTTTTT. Residues: CASSRGPVNEKLFF.